This entry lists 10 T cell receptor beta chains sequenced from one sample in a study of blood T cell repertoires in COVID-19. TCRdb keeps only in-frame clones here, not all; method: immunoSEQ multiplex PCR. The sample includes about 170,000 clones, roughly 87% seen only once; the top ten take 1% to 1.5%. Sequenced material: PBMCs or T cells enriched from blood (not recorded which). The receptors shown here come from a human donor with acute COVID-19. The donor label of this sample is uncertain.

This chain uses TRBV4-1 with TRBJ2-3; D might be TRBD2 (5 bases). Germline CDR1 reads MGHRA; CDR2 reads YSYEKL. The CDR3 runs to 12 residues. Between the trimmed V and J ends, which lost 4 bases and 9 bases, there was a span of 11 bases. This CDR3 is CASSPTSLTQYF. The CDR3 DNA follows: TGCGCCAGCAGCCCCACTAGTCTGACGCAGTATTTT.

The rearrangement joins TRBV2 to TRBJ1-4; D is unclear. V was clipped by 3 bases and J by 7 bases, with 15 bases between them. The CDR3 consists of 15 residues. Germline V lookup: CDR1 SNHLY, CDR2 FYNNEI. CDR3 nucleotides: TGTGCCAGCAGTGATAGCGGGGTTTGGTCTGAAAAACTGTTTTTT. This gives the protein CASSDSGVWSEKLFF.

This clone occurred a few times. V and J are TRBV6-5 and TRBJ1-5, with D tentatively TRBD1 (6 bases). Trimming pared 6 bases from V and 2 bases from J, leaving 14 bases between. This CDR3 comprises 15 residues. CDR1 is MNHEY and CDR2 is SVGAGI in the germline V gene. The CDR3 spells CASRPQGTGNQPQHF. In nucleotides, the CDR3 is TGTGCCAGCAGGCCACAGGGTACGGGCAATCAGCCCCAGCATTTT.

The chain joins TRBV4-1 to TRBJ1-5; possible D gene TRBD1, 6 bases. The germline V and J ends were trimmed by 6 bases and 4 bases, with 16 bases remaining between them. From germline, CDR1 is MGHRA and CDR2 YSYEKL. The CDR3 sequence is 15 residues long. The CDR3 spells CASSHSGTSNQPQHF. The CDR3 DNA reads as TGCGCCAGCAGTCACTCCGGGACATCTAATCAGCCCCAGCATTTT.

The chain has TRBV30 and TRBJ2-4, with D maybe TRBD1 (6 bases). CDR1 GTSNPN and CDR2 SVGIG come from the germline V gene (reference sequence). The CDR3 runs to 13 residues. V was trimmed by 5 bases and J by 1 base, leaving 9 bases between them. CDR3: CAWARGAKNIQYF. Written as DNA, the CDR3 is TGTGCCTGGGCGAGGGGGGCCAAAAACATTCAGTACTTC.

A few counts support this clone. The chain combines TRBV7-6 with TRBJ2-2, with D perhaps matching TRBD1 (5 bases). The CDR3 loop spans 17 amino acids. Germline V lookup: CDR1 SGHVS, CDR2 FNYEAQ. The V and J ends lost 5 bases and 2 bases respectively, with 18 bases between them. As DNA, the CDR3 is TGTGCCAGCAGCCCCCGACAGCCCTTTACAAACACCGGGGAGCTGTTTTTT. This sequence encodes CASSPRQPFTNTGELFF.

The rearrangement links TRBV19 to TRBJ1-1; TRBD1 is a possible D gene (6 bases). Germline V gene data show CDR1 as LNHDA and CDR2 as SQIVND (reference sequence). The CDR3 is 13 amino acids. V lost 4 bases to trimming and J lost 5 bases, with 11 bases between them. CDR3 DNA: TGTGCCAGTAGTACCACGGACAGAACTGAAGCTTTCTTT. Amino acid sequence: CASSTTDRTEAFF. Combining the CDR3 with reference TRBV19 and TRBJ1-1 gives the whole variable domain DGGITQSPKYLFRKEGQNVTLSCEQNLNHDAMYWYRQDPGQGLRLIYYSQIVNDFQKGDIAEGYSVSREKKESFPLTVTSAQKNPTAFYLCASSTTDRTEAFFGQGTRLTVV.

V usage is TRBV5-6 and J usage is TRBJ2-7; a possible D gene is TRBD1 (6 bases). Germline CDR1 is SGHDT and CDR2 is YYEEEE. Trimming cost V 2 bases and J 2 bases, with 11 bases left between them. The CDR3 has 14 amino acids. The CDR3 protein is CASSFRQVPYEQYF. The CDR3 DNA sequence: TGTGCCAGCAGCTTCCGACAGGTTCCCTACGAGCAGTACTTC.

The chain couples TRBV20-1 to TRBJ2-5; 10 nucleotides align to TRBD2. V gave up 3 bases and J gave up 2 bases; unmatched junction bases: 9. CDR1 is DFQATT, CDR2 SNEGSKA, per germline (reference sequence). The CDR3 runs 16 residues. CDR3 sequence (DNA): TGCAGTGCTAGTGGGTGGGCTAGCGGGGGTCAAGAGACCCAGTACTTC. Translating gives CSASGWASGGQETQYF.

The V call is TRBV5-8, the J call TRBJ1-2, with D perhaps TRBD1 (5 bases). The CDR3 sequence is 16 residues long. Germline CDR1 reads SGHTS; CDR2 reads YDEGEE. Trimming removed 0 bases from V and 4 bases from J, with 16 bases in between. The CDR3 protein is CASSLGAGQASYGYTF. CDR3 DNA sequence: TGTGCCAGCAGCTTGGGTGCAGGGCAGGCAAGCTATGGCTACACCTTC.